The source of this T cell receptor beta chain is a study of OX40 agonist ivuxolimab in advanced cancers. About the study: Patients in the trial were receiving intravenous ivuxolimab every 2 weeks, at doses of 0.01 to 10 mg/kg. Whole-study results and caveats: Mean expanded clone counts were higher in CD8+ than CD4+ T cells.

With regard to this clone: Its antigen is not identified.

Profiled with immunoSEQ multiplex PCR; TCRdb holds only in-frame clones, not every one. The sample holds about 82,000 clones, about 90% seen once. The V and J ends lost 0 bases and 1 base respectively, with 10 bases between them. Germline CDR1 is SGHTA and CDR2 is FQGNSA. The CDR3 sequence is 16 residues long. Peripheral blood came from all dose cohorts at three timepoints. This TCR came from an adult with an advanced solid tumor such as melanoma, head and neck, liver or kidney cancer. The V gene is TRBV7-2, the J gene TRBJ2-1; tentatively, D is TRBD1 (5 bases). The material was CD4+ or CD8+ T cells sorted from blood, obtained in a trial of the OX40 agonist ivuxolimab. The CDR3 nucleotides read TGTGCCAGCAGCTTAGCTGGCAGGGTGTCCTACAATGAGCAGTTCTTC. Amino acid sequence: CASSLAGRVSYNEQFF.